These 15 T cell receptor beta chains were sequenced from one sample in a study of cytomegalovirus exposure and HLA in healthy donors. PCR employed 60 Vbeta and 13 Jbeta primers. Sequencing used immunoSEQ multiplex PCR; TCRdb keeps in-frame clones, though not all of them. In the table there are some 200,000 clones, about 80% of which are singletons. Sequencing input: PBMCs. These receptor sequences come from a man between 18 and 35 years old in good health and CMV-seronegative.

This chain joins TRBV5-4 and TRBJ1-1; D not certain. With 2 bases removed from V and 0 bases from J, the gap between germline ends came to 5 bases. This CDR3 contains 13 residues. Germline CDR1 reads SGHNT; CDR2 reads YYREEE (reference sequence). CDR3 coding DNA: TGTGCCAGCAGCTTTACGGTGAACACTGAAGCTTTCTTT. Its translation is CASSFTVNTEAFF.

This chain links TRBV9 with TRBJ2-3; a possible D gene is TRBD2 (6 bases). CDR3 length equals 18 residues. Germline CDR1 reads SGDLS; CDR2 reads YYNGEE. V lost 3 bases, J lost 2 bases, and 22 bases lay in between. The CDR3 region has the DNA TGTGCCAGCAGCGAGTCCCGGGACTCGCTCGGAACCACAGATACGCAGTATTTT. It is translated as CASSESRDSLGTTDTQYF.

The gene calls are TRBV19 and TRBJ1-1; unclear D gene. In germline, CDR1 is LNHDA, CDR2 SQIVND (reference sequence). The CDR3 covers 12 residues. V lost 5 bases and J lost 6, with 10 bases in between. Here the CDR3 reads CASSPRAAEAFF. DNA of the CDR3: TGTGCCAGTAGTCCGCGAGCGGCTGAAGCTTTCTTT.

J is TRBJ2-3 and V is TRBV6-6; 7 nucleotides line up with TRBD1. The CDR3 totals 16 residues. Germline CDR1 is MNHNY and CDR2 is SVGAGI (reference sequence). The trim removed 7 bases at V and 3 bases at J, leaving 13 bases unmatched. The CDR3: CASTSPGQIFTDTQYF. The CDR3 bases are TGTGCCAGCACCTCACCGGGACAGATATTTACAGATACGCAGTATTTT.

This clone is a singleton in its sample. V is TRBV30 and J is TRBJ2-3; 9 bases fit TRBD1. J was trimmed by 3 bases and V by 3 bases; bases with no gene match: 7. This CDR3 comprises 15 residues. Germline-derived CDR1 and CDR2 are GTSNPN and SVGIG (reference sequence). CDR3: CAWRGTGPSTDTQYF. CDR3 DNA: TGTGCCTGGAGGGGGACAGGGCCTTCGACAGATACGCAGTATTTT.

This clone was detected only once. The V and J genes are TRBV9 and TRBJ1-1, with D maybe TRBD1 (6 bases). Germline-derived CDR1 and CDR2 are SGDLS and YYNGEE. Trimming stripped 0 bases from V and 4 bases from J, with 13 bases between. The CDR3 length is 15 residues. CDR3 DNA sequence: TGTGCCAGCAGCGTAGGAGGACAGAGCGGCACTGAAGCTTTCTTT. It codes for CASSVGGQSGTEAFF. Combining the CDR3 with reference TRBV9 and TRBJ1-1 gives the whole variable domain DSGVTQTPKHLITATGQRVTLRCSPRSGDLSVYWYQQSLDQGLQFLIQYYNGEERAKGNILERFSAQQFPDLHSELNLSSLELGDSALYFCASSVGGQSGTEAFFGQGTRLTVV.

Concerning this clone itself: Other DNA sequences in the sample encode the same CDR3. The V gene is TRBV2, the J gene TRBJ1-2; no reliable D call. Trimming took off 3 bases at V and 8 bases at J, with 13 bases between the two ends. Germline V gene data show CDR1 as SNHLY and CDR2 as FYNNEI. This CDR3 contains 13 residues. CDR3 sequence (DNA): TGTGCCAGCAGTGAGGGTGGAGGATACGGCTACACCTTC. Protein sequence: CASSEGGGYGYTF.

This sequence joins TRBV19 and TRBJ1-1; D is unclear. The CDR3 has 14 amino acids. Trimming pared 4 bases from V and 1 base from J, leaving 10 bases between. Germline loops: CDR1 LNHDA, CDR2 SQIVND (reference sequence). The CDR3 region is CASSKRGRNTEAFF. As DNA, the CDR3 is TGTGCCAGTAGTAAGCGGGGTCGGAACACTGAAGCTTTCTTT. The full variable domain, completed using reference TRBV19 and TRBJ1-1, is DGGITQSPKYLFRKEGQNVTLSCEQNLNHDAMYWYRQDPGQGLRLIYYSQIVNDFQKGDIAEGYSVSREKKESFPLTVTSAQKNPTAFYLCASSKRGRNTEAFFGQGTRLTVV.

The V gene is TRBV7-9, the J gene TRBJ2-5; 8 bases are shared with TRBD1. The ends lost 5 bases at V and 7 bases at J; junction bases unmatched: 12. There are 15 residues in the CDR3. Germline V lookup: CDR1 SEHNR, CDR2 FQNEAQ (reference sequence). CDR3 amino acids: CASSEPGTGQGTQYF. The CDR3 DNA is TGTGCCAGCAGCGAACCCGGGACAGGCCAGGGGACCCAGTACTTC.

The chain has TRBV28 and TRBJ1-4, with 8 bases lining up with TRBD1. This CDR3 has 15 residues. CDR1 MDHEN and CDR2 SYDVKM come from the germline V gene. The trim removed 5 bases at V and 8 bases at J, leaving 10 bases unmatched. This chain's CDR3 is CASSAGQGLREKLFF. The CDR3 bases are TGTGCCAGCAGTGCTGGACAGGGCTTAAGGGAAAAACTGTTTTTT.

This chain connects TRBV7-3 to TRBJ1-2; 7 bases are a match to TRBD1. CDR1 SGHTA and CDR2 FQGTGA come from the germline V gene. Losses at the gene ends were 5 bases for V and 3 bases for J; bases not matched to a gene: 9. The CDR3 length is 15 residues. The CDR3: CASSVEGASDYGYTF. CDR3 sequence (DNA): TGTGCCAGCAGCGTAGAGGGGGCATCTGACTATGGCTACACCTTC.

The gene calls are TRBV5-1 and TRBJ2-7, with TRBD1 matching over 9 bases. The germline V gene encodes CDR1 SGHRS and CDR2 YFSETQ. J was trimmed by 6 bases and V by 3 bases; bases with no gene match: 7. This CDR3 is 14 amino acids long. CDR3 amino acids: CASSSTGGSIEQYF. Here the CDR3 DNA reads TGCGCCAGCAGCTCCACAGGGGGCTCAATCGAGCAGTACTTC.

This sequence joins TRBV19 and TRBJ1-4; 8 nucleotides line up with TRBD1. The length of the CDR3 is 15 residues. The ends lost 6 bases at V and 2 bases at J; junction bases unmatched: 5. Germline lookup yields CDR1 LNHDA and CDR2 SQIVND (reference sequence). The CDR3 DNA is TGTGCCAGTAGCAAAACAGGGGGTACTAATGAAAAACTGTTTTTT. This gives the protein CASSKTGGTNEKLFF.

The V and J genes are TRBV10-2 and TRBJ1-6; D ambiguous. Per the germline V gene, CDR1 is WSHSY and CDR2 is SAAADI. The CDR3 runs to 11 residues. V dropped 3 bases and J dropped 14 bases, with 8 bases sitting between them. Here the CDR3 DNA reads TGCGCCAGCAGTGAATCAGTGGCCCTCCACTTT. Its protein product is CASSESVALHF.

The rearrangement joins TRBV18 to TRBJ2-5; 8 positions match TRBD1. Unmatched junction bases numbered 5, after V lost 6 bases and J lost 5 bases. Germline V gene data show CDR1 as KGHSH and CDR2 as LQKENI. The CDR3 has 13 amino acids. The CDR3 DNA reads TGTGCCAGCTCGACAGGGGATCGGGAGACCCAGTACTTC. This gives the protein CASSTGDRETQYF. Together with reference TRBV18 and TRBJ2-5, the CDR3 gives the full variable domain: NAGVMQNPRHLVRRRGQEARLRCSPMKGHSHVYWYRQLPEEGLKFMVYLQKENIIDESGMPKERFSAEFPKEGPSILRIQQVVRGDSAAYFCASSTGDRETQYFGPGTRLLVL.